This entry lists 21 T cell receptor beta chains sequenced from one sample in a study of cytomegalovirus exposure and HLA in healthy donors. 60 Vbeta and 13 Jbeta primers were used in PCR. Sequenced by immunoSEQ multiplex PCR; TCRdb stores in-frame clones only, minus some. Among around 200,000 clones, approximately 86% were seen once, and the ten largest hold roughly 0.34%. Sequencing input: PBMCs. All receptors come from a woman in her 30s in good health and CMV-seronegative.

This clone was counted a few times. The chain has TRBV19 and TRBJ2-3; TRBD2 matches 11 bases. The CDR3 contains 15 residues. Germline-derived CDR1 and CDR2 are LNHDA and SQIVND (reference sequence). V lost 5 bases and J lost 5; bases outside the gene matches: 6. CDR3 sequence reads: CASSRGLAGGDTQYF. In nucleotides, the CDR3 is TGTGCCAGTAGTCGGGGTCTAGCGGGAGGAGATACGCAGTATTTT.

The chain links TRBV28 to TRBJ2-5, with 10 positions matching TRBD1. The CDR3 has 17 amino acids. Looked up from germline, CDR1 is MDHEN and CDR2 is SYDVKM. V lost 5 bases to trimming and J lost 2 bases; unmatched junction nucleotides: 11. The CDR3 region is CASSRQGAWVGQETQYF. DNA for the CDR3: TGTGCCAGCAGTAGACAGGGGGCATGGGTCGGGCAAGAGACCCAGTACTTC.

The genes are TRBV11-2 and TRBJ2-1; 10 bases agree with TRBD2. J gave up 3 bases and V 5 bases, and 4 bases lay outside the gene matches. The CDR3 totals 15 residues. Germline V CDR1 and CDR2: SGHAT, FQNNGV. This CDR3 is CASSPRTSGYNEQFF. DNA for the CDR3: TGTGCCAGCAGCCCCAGGACTAGCGGCTACAATGAGCAGTTCTTC.

The rearrangement uses TRBV25-1 and TRBJ2-5; 8 bases fit TRBD1. The CDR3 runs to 15 residues. CDR1 and CDR2 (germline): MGHDK, SYGVNS. V shed 1 base, J shed 7 bases, and the junction held 8 bases outside the gene matches. In DNA, the CDR3 is TGTGCCAGCAGTGAATCTCGGACAGGGCTCCGGACCCAGTACTTC. This encodes CASSESRTGLRTQYF.

The chain employs TRBV27 and TRBJ2-1; the match to TRBD1 covers 8 bases. This CDR3 contains 14 residues. Germline V gene data show CDR1 as MNHEY and CDR2 as SMNVEV (reference sequence). The V gene end was trimmed by 5 bases and the J gene end by 4 bases; junction bases not matched to a gene: 4. CDR3 DNA sequence: TGTGCCAGCAGTCTCGGACAGGGATACAATGAGCAGTTCTTC. As protein: CASSLGQGYNEQFF.

The chain is built from TRBV4-1 and TRBJ2-1; 9 bases line up with TRBD2. CDR1 is MGHRA, CDR2 YSYEKL, per germline. V lost 1 base, J lost 4 bases, and 8 bases stayed unmatched. The CDR3 has 17 amino acids. The chain's CDR3 is CASSQGRASGTYNEQFF. DNA for the CDR3: TGCGCCAGCAGCCAAGGTCGCGCTAGCGGGACGTACAATGAGCAGTTCTTC.

The CDR3 sequence is CASSAAGKQYF. The CDR3 DNA sequence: TGTGCCAGTAGCGCCGCAGGAAAGCAGTACTTC. This sequence joins TRBV19 and TRBJ2-7, with D unresolved. CDR1 and CDR2 (germline): LNHDA, SQIVND (reference sequence). V lost 6 bases, J lost 8 bases, and 11 bases lay in between. CDR3 size: 11 residues.

The rearrangement joins TRBV29-1 to TRBJ2-1, with D possibly matching TRBD2 (5 bases). V lost 4 bases to trimming and J lost 8 bases, with 24 bases between them. CDR3 length: 16 amino acids. Germline CDR1 and CDR2: SQVTM and ANQGSEA. The CDR3 DNA follows: TGCAGCGTTGCCGCACTAGAGGGAGCGTTTAGGGATGAGCAGTTCTTC. This encodes CSVAALEGAFRDEQFF.

J is TRBJ2-7 and V is TRBV28; 16 bases agree with TRBD2. Germline V gives CDR1 MDHEN, CDR2 SYDVKM. V lost 6 bases, J lost 7 bases, and 15 bases stayed unmatched. CDR3 length: 18 amino acids. CDR3 protein: CASRHQPGLAGGPGEQYF. CDR3 DNA: TGTGCCAGCAGACATCAACCGGGACTAGCGGGAGGGCCTGGAGAGCAGTACTTC.

As DNA, the CDR3 is TGCGCCAGCAGTCCGGGACTAGCGGAAGTATACAATGAGCAGTTCTTC. As protein: CASSPGLAEVYNEQFF. This chain joins TRBV5-1 and TRBJ2-1, with 11 nucleotides matching TRBD2. The CDR3 consists of 16 residues. V was pared by 5 bases and J by 4 bases, with 8 bases of the junction left unmatched. CDR1 and CDR2 (germline): SGHRS, YFSETQ.

The rearrangement uses TRBV10-3 and TRBJ2-5; no firm D call. This CDR3 comprises 15 residues. Germline values: CDR1 ENHRY, CDR2 SYGVKD. V was pared by 4 bases and J by 5 bases, with 17 bases between. The DNA for the CDR3 is TGTGCCATCAGTGGCGGCCCTTCGTCGGAGGAGACCCAGTACTTC. It codes for CAISGGPSSEETQYF.

This chain connects TRBV18 to TRBJ2-2, with TRBD2 matching over 7 bases. The CDR3 runs to 14 residues. Germline CDR1 KGHSH, CDR2 LQKENI. Unmatched junction bases numbered 1, after V lost 1 base and J lost 5 bases. CDR3 nucleotides: TGTGCCAGCTCACCACGGCGGGAGACCGGGGAGCTGTTTTTT. It is translated as CASSPRRETGELFF.

The chain is built from TRBV5-5 and TRBJ2-7, with D possibly matching TRBD1 (5 bases). The CDR3 length is 15 residues. The germline gives CDR1 SGHKS, CDR2 YYEKEE (reference sequence). Trimming cost V 6 bases and J 2 bases, with 18 bases left between them. CDR3 sequence: CASTWARRGTYEQYF. The CDR3 DNA is TGTGCCAGCACCTGGGCGCGTAGGGGAACCTACGAGCAGTACTTC.

The V gene is TRBV6-1, the J gene TRBJ1-1; weak D call: TRBD1 (5 bases). Trimming left V 0 bases short and J 5 bases short, with 7 bases between. The length of the CDR3 is 13 residues. The germline V gene encodes CDR1 MNHNS and CDR2 SASEGT. CDR3: CASSEAAGTEAFF. CDR3 coding DNA: TGTGCCAGCAGTGAAGCGGCAGGGACTGAAGCTTTCTTT.

This chain links TRBV2 with TRBJ2-1, with 8 nucleotides matching TRBD1. Trimming took 8 bases from V and 9 from J; bases not matched to a gene: 12. The germline V gene encodes CDR1 SNHLY and CDR2 FYNNEI. The CDR3 runs to 14 residues. The CDR3 nucleotides are TGTGCCAGCTCTGTGACAGGGGCTTTGCTTGAGCAGTTCTTC. Its protein product is CASSVTGALLEQFF.

This chain connects TRBV19 to TRBJ2-5; 7 nucleotides agree with TRBD1. The DNA end favors TRBJ2-7, so the J call may be wrong. The CDR3 contains 14 residues. Germline V CDR1 and CDR2: LNHDA, SQIVND (reference sequence). The DNA for the CDR3 is TGTGCCAGTAGTATGTCGGGACAGAAATACGAGCAGTACTTC. This encodes CASSMSGQKYEQYF.

The V and J genes are TRBV6-1 and TRBJ1-1; D is undetermined. The germline V and J ends were trimmed by 5 bases and 1 base, with 8 bases remaining between them. CDR3 size: 13 residues. CDR1 is MNHNS, CDR2 SASEGT, per germline. The CDR3 reads CASSKSQNTEAFF. In DNA form, the CDR3 reads TGTGCCAGCAGTAAATCACAGAACACTGAAGCTTTCTTT.

CDR3 sequence: CASNHSGSRETQYF. CDR3 sequence (DNA): TGTGCCAGCAACCACAGCGGGAGCAGGGAGACCCAGTACTTC. The chain has TRBV6-6 and TRBJ2-5, with 8 bases matching TRBD2. The length of the CDR3 is 14 residues. Germline V gives CDR1 MNHNY, CDR2 SVGAGI (reference sequence). V lost 7 bases, J lost 5 bases, and 9 bases stayed unmatched.

The V and J genes are TRBV5-1 and TRBJ2-3; TRBD1 agrees at 9 bases. The germline gives CDR1 SGHRS, CDR2 YFSETQ. V was pared by 5 bases and J by 4 bases, with 5 bases of the junction left unmatched. The CDR3 totals 14 residues. CDR3 sequence: CASRPGQGSDTQYF. CDR3 sequence (DNA): TGCGCCAGCAGACCCGGACAGGGGTCAGATACGCAGTATTTT.

The chain couples TRBV28 to TRBJ2-5; a weak D match, TRBD2 (5 bases). Germline CDR1 reads MDHEN; CDR2 reads SYDVKM. This CDR3 spans 16 amino acids. With 2 bases removed from V and 7 bases from J, the gap between germline ends came to 20 bases. This CDR3 is CASSLTLAGGYGTQYF. The DNA for the CDR3 is TGTGCCAGCAGTTTAACGTTGGCGGGCGGGTATGGGACCCAGTACTTC.

The chain links TRBV20-1 to TRBJ2-1, with TRBD1 as a possible D gene (5 bases). CDR1 DFQATT and CDR2 SNEGSKA come from the germline V gene (reference sequence). The ends were cut back, 0 bases at V and 13 bases at J, with 10 bases in the middle. The CDR3 sequence is 11 residues long. In DNA, the CDR3 is TGCAGTGCTAGAGATCGCACAGGACAGTTCTTC. Amino acids: CSARDRTGQFF.